The 29 T cell receptor beta chains given below trace back to one sample, sequenced in a study of blood T cell repertoires in COVID-19. Profiling relied on immunoSEQ multiplex PCR, and the TCRdb table lists in-frame clones only, not all of them. The sample lists hundreds of thousands of clones, 85% to 90% occurring once. The sequencing sample was made of PBMCs or T cells enriched from blood (not recorded which). These TCRs come from a man aged 45-65 years who had been exposed to COVID-19.

The chain employs TRBV27 and TRBJ2-1; 9 bases align to TRBD2. The CDR3 is made up of 16 amino acids. Germline lookup yields CDR1 MNHEY and CDR2 SMNVEV (reference sequence). J lost 1 base, V lost 6 bases, and 7 bases had no gene match. CDR3 nucleotide sequence: TGTGCCAGCAGCCCACTAGCGGGCGCTTCCTACAATGAGCAGTTCTTC. It is translated as CASSPLAGASYNEQFF.

The DNA for the CDR3 is TGTGCCATCAGTGACCCCGGGTCGGCTAACTATGGCTACACCTTC. Translating it yields CAISDPGSANYGYTF. This rearrangement joins TRBV10-3 to TRBJ1-2; no reliable D call. Germline V CDR1 and CDR2: ENHRY, SYGVKD. V lost 3 bases and J 0 bases, leaving 11 bases between the germline ends. This CDR3 is 15 amino acids long.

The V gene is TRBV19, the J gene TRBJ1-1, with 9 positions matching TRBD1. V lost 8 bases, J lost 6 bases, and 10 bases stayed unmatched. CDR3 length: 14 amino acids. Germline V gene data show CDR1 as LNHDA and CDR2 as SQIVND (reference sequence). The CDR3 is CASSPGQGRPEAFF. CDR3 nucleotide sequence: TGTGCCAGTTCACCGGGACAGGGACGCCCTGAAGCTTTCTTT.

The chain employs TRBV10-3 and TRBJ1-5; a weak D match, TRBD1 (5 bases). Per the germline V gene, CDR1 is ENHRY and CDR2 is SYGVKD. This CDR3 spans 14 amino acids. V shed 4 bases and J shed 3 bases, with 10 bases lying between them. The CDR3 protein is CAISGGGNNQPQHF. CDR3 sequence (DNA): TGTGCCATCAGTGGCGGGGGAAACAATCAGCCCCAGCATTTT.

This clone was observed a few times. The rearrangement links TRBV5-6 to TRBJ1-6; TRBD1 is a possible D gene (5 bases). This CDR3 is built from 16 residues. Germline CDR1 SGHDT, CDR2 YYEEEE. The ends were cut back, 0 bases at V and 4 bases at J, with 11 bases in the middle. CDR3 protein: CASSLDGTKYNSPLHF. In DNA, the CDR3 is TGTGCCAGCAGCTTGGATGGGACTAAGTATAATTCACCCCTCCACTTT.

The CDR3 sequence: CASSLAPPHNEQFF. In DNA, the CDR3 is TGTGCCAGCAGCTTGGCCCCCCCTCACAATGAGCAGTTCTTC. The V call is TRBV5-6, the J call TRBJ2-1, with unresolved D. Germline CDR1 is SGHDT and CDR2 is YYEEEE. Trimming cost V 0 bases and J 5 bases, with 9 bases left between them. The CDR3 is 14 residues long.

The V call is TRBV4-2, the J call TRBJ1-4; D gene unclear. Germline V gives CDR1 LGHNA, CDR2 YNFKEQ. The CDR3 consists of 16 residues. V lost 5 bases to trimming and J lost 8 bases, with 21 bases between them. CDR3 in DNA: TGTGCCAGCAGCAAACCCTATGCCGCCGGTTCGGAAAAACTGTTTTTT. It is translated as CASSKPYAAGSEKLFF.

The CDR3 bases are TGTGCCAGCAGCCCGGGATATATTAGCACAGATACGCAGTATTTT. It yields the protein CASSPGYISTDTQYF. This chain connects TRBV7-9 to TRBJ2-3; weak D call: TRBD2 (5 bases). Germline V lookup: CDR1 SEHNR, CDR2 FQNEAQ (reference sequence). V lost 5 bases, J lost 0 bases, and 12 bases lay in between. The CDR3 loop spans 15 amino acids.

CDR3 sequence: CATSDVRDREETQYF. In DNA, the CDR3 is TGTGCCACCAGTGATGTCCGGGACAGGGAAGAGACCCAGTACTTC. The J gene is TRBJ2-5, the V gene TRBV24-1, with 9 bases identical to TRBD1. This CDR3 contains 15 residues. V lost 3 bases and J lost 3; bases outside the gene matches: 4. Germline V gene sequence: CDR1 KGHDR, CDR2 SFDVKD.

The rearrangement links TRBV18 to TRBJ1-4; D remains ambiguous. This CDR3 is built from 15 residues. V was pared by 1 base and J by 8 bases, with 14 bases between. Germline CDR1 and CDR2: KGHSH and LQKENI. The CDR3 loop is CASSPRGSGMEKLFF. CDR3 nucleotide sequence: TGTGCCAGCTCACCACGGGGTTCCGGGATGGAAAAACTGTTTTTT.

This chain uses TRBV28 with TRBJ1-2, with D maybe TRBD1 (6 bases). The CDR3 has 15 amino acids. The V gene's germline CDR1 is MDHEN and CDR2 SYDVKM. Trimming left V 2 bases short and J 4 bases short, with 14 bases between. CDR3 nucleotides: TGTGCCAGCAGTTTAGGGTTAGGACAGATCTATGGCTACACCTTC. Encoded protein: CASSLGLGQIYGYTF.

The CDR3: CASSRGRGGYTF. CDR3 sequence (DNA): TGCGCCAGCAGCAGAGGGAGGGGTGGCTACACCTTC. The chain carries TRBV5-1 and TRBJ1-2; a possible D gene is TRBD1 (5 bases). V lost 4 bases, J lost 7 bases, and 11 bases lay in between. There are 12 residues in the CDR3. Per the germline V gene, CDR1 is SGHRS and CDR2 is YFSETQ.

The chain has TRBV7-2 and TRBJ1-6, with unresolved D. V lost 9 bases to trimming and J lost 9 bases, with 15 bases between them. The CDR3 consists of 13 residues. Per germline, CDR1 SGHTA and CDR2 FQGNSA. CDR3 nucleotide sequence: TGTGCCAGTCGACCGACTGCAACTTCACCCCTCCACTTT. This gives the protein CASRPTATSPLHF.

The gene calls are TRBV6-5 and TRBJ2-7; 7 bases line up with TRBD1. The CDR3 is 15 amino acids. In germline, CDR1 is MNHEY, CDR2 SVGAGI. The trim removed 6 bases at V and 0 bases at J, leaving 8 bases unmatched. The CDR3 DNA reads TGTGCCAGCAGCCGAGGACAGGCCAGCTCCTACGAGCAGTACTTC. This translates into CASSRGQASSYEQYF.

The rearrangement links TRBV7-3 to TRBJ1-1; no clear D gene. The CDR3 is made up of 14 amino acids. CDR1 and CDR2 (germline): SGHTA, FQGTGA. Trimming shortened V by 5 bases and J by 6 bases, and 16 bases separated the two germline ends. The CDR3 spells CASSLARQTAEAFF. CDR3 DNA sequence: TGTGCCAGCAGCCTAGCTAGGCAAACGGCTGAAGCTTTCTTT.

This clone was detected once. Other nucleotide sequences from this sample produce the same CDR3. This chain joins TRBV5-1 and TRBJ2-3, with D possibly being TRBD1 (5 bases). V was cut by 0 bases and J by 0 bases, with 5 bases left in between. The CDR3 is 14 amino acids. In germline, CDR1 is SGHRS, CDR2 YFSETQ. The CDR3 DNA reads as TGCGCCAGCAGCTTGGGACAGAGCACAGATACGCAGTATTTT. This sequence encodes CASSLGQSTDTQYF.

CDR3 region: CASSIGAYSNQPQHF. The DNA of the CDR3 is TGTGCCAGTAGTATCGGAGCGTATAGCAATCAGCCCCAGCATTTT. The rearrangement joins TRBV19 to TRBJ1-5, with D unresolved. V lost 3 bases to trimming and J lost 0 bases, with 9 bases between them. The CDR3 sequence is 15 residues long. Germline CDR1 and CDR2: LNHDA and SQIVND (reference sequence).

The chain has TRBV6-2 or TRBV6-3 and TRBJ2-3; D uncertain. V was trimmed by 3 bases and J by 5 bases, leaving 18 bases between them. The CDR3 contains 16 residues. From germline, CDR1 is MNHEY and CDR2 SVGEGT. The CDR3: CASSYDARSMRDTQYF. CDR3 coding DNA: TGTGCCAGCAGTTATGACGCTAGATCAATGCGAGATACGCAGTATTTT.

The genes are TRBV19 and TRBJ2-1, with a weak D call TRBD2 (7 bases). The CDR3 has 16 residues. CDR1 is LNHDA and CDR2 is SQIVND in the germline V gene (reference sequence). V was shortened by 4 bases and J by 4 bases, with 17 bases between the two germline ends. The CDR3, as DNA: TGTGCCAGTAGTAAGAGGGGGGACTACCAATACAATGAGCAGTTCTTC. Protein sequence: CASSKRGDYQYNEQFF.

The chain has TRBV3-1 (or the pseudogene TRBV3-2) and TRBJ2-7; D possibly corresponds to TRBD2 (6 bases). Germline lookup yields CDR1 LGHDT and CDR2 YNNKEL (reference sequence). Deletions cut 3 bases from V and 2 bases from J, with 14 bases between. The CDR3 loop spans 15 amino acids. The CDR3 bases are TGTGCCAGCAGCCATCTCCGGGCGGGGACCTACGAGCAGTACTTC. It yields the protein CASSHLRAGTYEQYF.

The chain employs TRBV14 and TRBJ2-5, with 7 bases that match TRBD1. The CDR3 covers 13 residues. CDR1 and CDR2 from the germline V gene are SGHDN and FVKESK. Germline trimming cut 4 bases from V and 5 bases from J; bases unmatched to any gene: 4. CDR3 loop: CASSPTGWETQYF. CDR3 sequence (DNA): TGTGCCAGCAGCCCGACAGGGTGGGAGACCCAGTACTTC.

The chain couples TRBV4-1 to TRBJ2-1; 9 bases match TRBD2. The CDR3 length is 20 residues. Germline lookup yields CDR1 MGHRA and CDR2 YSYEKL. V lost 0 bases to trimming and J lost 1 base; unmatched junction nucleotides: 13. The CDR3: CASSQDSRGGLWSSYNEQFF. In DNA, the CDR3 is TGCGCCAGCAGCCAAGATTCGCGGGGGGGCCTTTGGAGTTCCTACAATGAGCAGTTCTTC.

This clone appeared a few times. This chain links TRBV10-1 with TRBJ2-3; TRBD1 aligns across 8 bases. Germline assignment: CDR1 WNHNN and CDR2 SYGVQD (reference sequence). The trim removed 5 bases at V and 2 bases at J, leaving 9 bases unmatched. This CDR3 spans 16 amino acids. The CDR3 here is CASSTVGQGPTDTQYF. The CDR3, as DNA: TGCGCCAGCAGTACCGTTGGACAGGGCCCCACAGATACGCAGTATTTT.

The V call is TRBV19, the J call TRBJ1-2; D gene unclear. The CDR3 covers 14 residues. V was cut by 1 base and J by 4 bases, with 10 bases left in between. The germline gives CDR1 LNHDA, CDR2 SQIVND (reference sequence). The CDR3 sequence: CASSIGYGAYGYTF. The DNA for the CDR3 is TGTGCCAGTAGTATAGGGTACGGAGCCTATGGCTACACCTTC.

The chain has TRBV19 and TRBJ2-3; tentatively, D is TRBD1 (5 bases). Trimming took off 2 bases at V and 4 bases at J, with 13 bases between the two ends. CDR3 size: 15 residues. Germline CDR1 reads LNHDA; CDR2 reads SQIVND (reference sequence). The CDR3, as DNA: TGTGCCAGTAGTATATTCAGGGCATCCCCAGATACGCAGTATTTT. It yields the protein CASSIFRASPDTQYF.

This clone has just one count. V gene TRBV7-3 combines with J gene TRBJ2-1, with 9 bases fitting TRBD1. Germline V gene data show CDR1 as SGHTA and CDR2 as FQGTGA. V dropped 1 base and J dropped 5; count of bases not matched to a gene: 6. This CDR3 region has 16 residues. CDR3 sequence (DNA): TGTGCCAGCAGCTTAAGGGGACAGGGATCCCACAATGAGCAGTTCTTC. This codes for CASSLRGQGSHNEQFF.

The chain recombines TRBV7-9 with TRBJ2-3; TRBD2 is a possible D gene (5 bases). V gave up 6 bases and J gave up 8 bases, with 12 bases separating them. CDR1 is SEHNR and CDR2 is FQNEAQ in the germline V gene (reference sequence). The CDR3 totals 12 residues. CDR3 bases: TGTGCCAGCAGTCAGAGAGGGTCTACGCAGTATTTT. Amino acids: CASSQRGSTQYF.

This chain links TRBV27 with TRBJ2-5; D is perhaps TRBD2 (7 bases). CDR3 size: 15 residues. V was trimmed by 6 bases and J by 2 bases, leaving 16 bases between them. The germline V gene has CDR1 MNHEY and CDR2 SMNVEV (reference sequence). The CDR3, as DNA: TGTGCCAGCAGGCGTCCTGGGGGGGCTCAAGAGACCCAGTACTTC. Its translation is CASRRPGGAQETQYF.

This rearrangement joins TRBV2 to TRBJ1-6; 7 nucleotides line up with TRBD1. The CDR3 consists of 16 residues. V trimming: 6 bases; J trimming: 6 bases; junction bases outside the gene matches: 11. Germline CDR1 SNHLY, CDR2 FYNNEI. DNA of the CDR3: TGTGCCAGCAGCCACGACACAGGGGCGACTAATTCACCCCTCCACTTT. Its translation: CASSHDTGATNSPLHF.